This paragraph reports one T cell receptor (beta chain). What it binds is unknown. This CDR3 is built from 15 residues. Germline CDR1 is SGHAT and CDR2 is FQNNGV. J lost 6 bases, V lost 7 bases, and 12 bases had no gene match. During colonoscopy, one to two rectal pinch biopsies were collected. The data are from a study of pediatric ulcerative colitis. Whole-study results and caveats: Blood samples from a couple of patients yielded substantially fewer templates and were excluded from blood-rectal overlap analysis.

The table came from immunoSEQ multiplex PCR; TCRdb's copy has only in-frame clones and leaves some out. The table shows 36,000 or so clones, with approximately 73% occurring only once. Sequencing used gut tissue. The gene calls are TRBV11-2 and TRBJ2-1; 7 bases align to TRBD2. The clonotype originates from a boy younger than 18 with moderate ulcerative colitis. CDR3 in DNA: TGTGCCAGCACTTCCCTCCAACCGGGGGGCAATGAGCAGTTCTTC. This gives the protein CASTSLQPGGNEQFF.